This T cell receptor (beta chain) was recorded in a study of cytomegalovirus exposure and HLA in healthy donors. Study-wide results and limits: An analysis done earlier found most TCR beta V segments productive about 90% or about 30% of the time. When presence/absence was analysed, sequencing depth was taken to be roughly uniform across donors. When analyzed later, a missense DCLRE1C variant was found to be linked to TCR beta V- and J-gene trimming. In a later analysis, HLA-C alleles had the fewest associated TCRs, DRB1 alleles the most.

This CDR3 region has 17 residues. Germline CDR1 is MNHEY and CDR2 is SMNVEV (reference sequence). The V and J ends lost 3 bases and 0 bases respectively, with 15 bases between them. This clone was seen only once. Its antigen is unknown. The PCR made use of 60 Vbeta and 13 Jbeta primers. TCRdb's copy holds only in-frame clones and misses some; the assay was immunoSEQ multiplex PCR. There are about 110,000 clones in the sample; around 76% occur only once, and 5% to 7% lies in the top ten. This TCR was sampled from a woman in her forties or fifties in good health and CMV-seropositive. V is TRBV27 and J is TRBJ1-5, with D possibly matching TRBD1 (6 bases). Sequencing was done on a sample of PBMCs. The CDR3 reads CASSLRFGDNSNQPQHF. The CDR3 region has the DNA TGTGCCAGCAGTTTGAGGTTCGGGGACAATAGCAATCAGCCCCAGCATTTT.